The 21 T cell receptor beta chains reported below all come from one sample, sequenced in a study of blood T cell repertoires in COVID-19. TCRdb's copy holds only in-frame clones and misses some; the assay was immunoSEQ multiplex PCR. The repertoire holds a few hundred thousand clones, with around 84% as singletons. Sequences were obtained from peripheral blood. The receptor set was obtained from a man aged 40-55 years who had recovered from COVID-19.

The chain recombines TRBV7-9 with TRBJ2-3, with 7 nucleotides matching TRBD2. J was trimmed by 9 bases and V by 2 bases; bases with no gene match: 8. The CDR3 runs 14 residues. CDR1 and CDR2 (germline): SEHNR, FQNEAQ (reference sequence). Here the CDR3 reads CASSLSGEGRTQYF. The DNA for the CDR3 is TGTGCCAGCAGCTTAAGCGGGGAAGGGAGAACGCAGTATTTT.

V usage is TRBV29-1 and J usage is TRBJ1-2, with D possibly TRBD1 on 6 matching bases. In germline, CDR1 is SQVTM, CDR2 ANQGSEA. The CDR3 has 14 residues. Trimming pared 6 bases from V and 8 bases from J, leaving 22 bases between. CDR3 coding DNA: TGCAGCGTCGCCCAGACAGGTCGGGAGGTCGGCTACACCTTC. This encodes CSVAQTGREVGYTF. Full variable domain (missing parts from reference TRBV29-1 and TRBJ1-2): SAVISQKPSRDICQRGTSLTIQCQVDSQVTMMFWYRQQPGQSLTLIATANQGSEATYESGFVIDKFPISRPNLTFSTLTVSNMSPEDSSIYLCSVAQTGREVGYTFGSGTRLTVV.

The chain's CDR3 is CASSYSTGTSETYEQYF. CDR3 coding DNA: TGTGCCAGCAGTTACTCCACCGGGACTAGCGAGACCTACGAGCAGTACTTC. This rearrangement joins TRBV6-2 or TRBV6-3 to TRBJ2-7, with 10 bases matching TRBD2. V dropped 0 bases and J dropped 2; count of bases not matched to a gene: 7. The CDR3 has 17 amino acids. Germline V CDR1 and CDR2: MNHEY, SVGEGT.

The chain couples TRBV6-5 to TRBJ1-5; TRBD1 matches 9 bases. The V gene end was trimmed by 6 bases and the J gene end by 3 bases; junction bases not matched to a gene: 6. This CDR3 has 15 amino acids. Germline values: CDR1 MNHEY, CDR2 SVGAGI. CDR3 in amino acids: CASSRDRAYNQPQHF. The CDR3 nucleotides are TGTGCCAGCAGCAGGGACAGGGCCTACAATCAGCCCCAGCATTTT.

The chain employs TRBV4-1 and TRBJ2-1; D possibly corresponds to TRBD2 (7 bases). The CDR3 extends over 13 amino acids. Germline CDR1 MGHRA, CDR2 YSYEKL. The DNA of the CDR3 is TGCGCTTGCAAGGGGGGGCGGGGGAATGAGCAGTTCTTC. Residues: CACKGGRGNEQFF.

The V and J genes are TRBV2 and TRBJ1-3; D gene uncertain. Trimming took off 6 bases at V and 0 bases at J, with 9 bases between the two ends. Germline values: CDR1 SNHLY, CDR2 FYNNEI. CDR3 length: 14 amino acids. This CDR3 reads CASSYSNSGNTIYF. Here the CDR3 DNA reads TGTGCCAGCAGCTACAGCAACTCTGGAAACACCATATATTTT.

This clone appeared a few times. This chain uses TRBV7-9 with TRBJ1-2, with 8 bases fitting TRBD1. Germline CDR1 reads SEHNR; CDR2 reads FQNEAQ (reference sequence). The CDR3 extends over 14 amino acids. The ends lost 4 bases at V and 7 bases at J; junction bases unmatched: 8. The CDR3 loop is CASSWTGSRSGYTF. DNA for the CDR3: TGTGCCAGCAGCTGGACAGGGTCTAGGAGTGGCTACACCTTC. Full variable domain (rest looked up from reference TRBV7-9 and TRBJ1-2): DTGVSQNPRHKITKRGQNVTFRCDPISEHNRLYWYRQTLGQGPEFLTYFQNEAQLEKSRLLSDRFSAERPKGSFSTLEIQRTEQGDSAMYLCASSWTGSRSGYTFGSGTRLTVV.

This sequence joins TRBV10-3 and TRBJ1-5; 12 bases line up with TRBD1. Per the germline V gene, CDR1 is ENHRY and CDR2 is SYGVKD. This CDR3 region has 17 residues. Trimming at V came to 4 bases and at J to 6 bases, leaving 10 bases not matched to a gene. As DNA, the CDR3 is TGTGCCATCAGTGGGGGCCCGGGACAGGGGGCAGGTCAGCCCCAGCATTTT. Protein sequence: CAISGGPGQGAGQPQHF.

The chain uses TRBV28 and TRBJ2-2; 10 bases match TRBD2. The CDR3 sequence is 16 residues long. V gave up 1 base and J gave up 3 bases; unmatched junction bases: 2. CDR1 is MDHEN and CDR2 is SYDVKM in the germline V gene. Here the CDR3 reads CASSLSSGSYTGELFF. The CDR3 region has the DNA TGTGCCAGCAGTTTATCTAGCGGGAGTTACACCGGGGAGCTGTTTTTT. The variable domain in full, completed from reference TRBV28 and TRBJ2-2, reads DVKVTQSSRYLVKRTGEKVFLECVQDMDHENMFWYRQDPGLGLRLIYFSYDVKMKEKGDIPEGYSVSREKKERFSLILESASTNQTSMYLCASSLSSGSYTGELFFGEGSRLTVL.

This chain connects TRBV18 to TRBJ2-2; D is perhaps TRBD2 (5 bases). The CDR3 is 17 residues long. V lost 3 bases and J lost 1, with 15 bases in between. The germline V gene has CDR1 KGHSH and CDR2 LQKENI. The CDR3 here is CASSPNYIRGNTGELFF. CDR3 nucleotides: TGTGCCAGCTCACCTAACTATATTCGGGGGAACACCGGGGAGCTGTTTTTT.

The rearrangement links TRBV3-1 (or the pseudogene TRBV3-2) to TRBJ2-7, with 8 nucleotides matching TRBD2. The V and J ends lost 5 bases and 6 bases, in that order; junction bases with no gene match: 6. Germline lookup yields CDR1 LGHDT and CDR2 YNNKEL (reference sequence). CDR3 length: 13 residues. CDR3 in amino acids: CASSGTSNSEQYF. The CDR3 DNA is TGTGCCAGCAGCGGGACTAGTAACTCCGAGCAGTACTTC.

For this clone: Other DNA sequences in the sample encode the same CDR3. The V and J genes are TRBV7-2 and TRBJ1-5; perhaps TRBD1 as D (6 bases). The CDR3 runs to 13 residues. Germline CDR1 is SGHTA and CDR2 is FQGNSA. The V end was cut by 8 bases, the J end by 4 bases, with 12 bases between. The DNA of the CDR3 is TGTGCCAGCCGGGGGGGCGCAAATCAGCCCCAGCATTTT. This encodes CASRGGANQPQHF.

The rearrangement links TRBV5-4 to TRBJ1-2, with 7 nucleotides matching TRBD1. Per germline, CDR1 SGHNT and CDR2 YYREEE (reference sequence). The ends lost 6 bases at V and 3 bases at J; junction bases unmatched: 5. The CDR3 is 13 amino acids. The CDR3 coding sequence is TGTGCCAGCACCAGAGGACAGGACTATGGCTACACCTTC. Translating it yields CASTRGQDYGYTF.

This rearrangement joins TRBV30 to TRBJ1-3; D is unresolved. The germline V and J ends were trimmed by 2 bases and 4 bases, with 15 bases remaining between them. Germline V gene data show CDR1 as GTSNPN and CDR2 as SVGIG (reference sequence). The CDR3 has 15 amino acids. CDR3 residues: CAWSHPVSVGNTIYF. CDR3 coding DNA: TGTGCCTGGAGTCACCCGGTCTCGGTCGGAAACACCATATATTTT. The whole variable domain, filled in from reference TRBV30 and TRBJ1-3, reads SQTIHQWPATLVQPVGSPLSLECTVEGTSNPNLYWYRQAAGRGLQLLFYSVGIGQISSEVPQNLSASRPQDRQFILSSKKLLLSDSGFYLCAWSHPVSVGNTIYFGEGSWLTVV.

This chain joins TRBV9 and TRBJ1-6, with D possibly being TRBD1 (5 bases). V gave up 0 bases and J gave up 10 bases, with 14 bases separating them. The CDR3 sequence is 15 residues long. Germline V lookup: CDR1 SGDLS, CDR2 YYNGEE. The CDR3 protein is CASSVDGRGGSPLHF. In DNA, the CDR3 is TGTGCCAGCAGCGTAGACGGTAGGGGTGGGTCACCCCTCCACTTT.

This clone is a singleton in its sample. In DNA, the CDR3 is TGTGCCAGCAGTCCCGACAGGGGGACATACGGCTACACCTTC. It translates to CASSPDRGTYGYTF. The chain links TRBV27 to TRBJ1-2; 9 nucleotides match TRBD1. There are 14 residues in the CDR3. V lost 5 bases, J lost 8 bases, and 9 bases stayed unmatched. CDR1 is MNHEY, CDR2 SMNVEV, per germline (reference sequence).

The chain recombines TRBV4-1 with TRBJ1-1; 8 nucleotides agree with TRBD1. The CDR3 is made up of 16 amino acids. Germline V gene sequence: CDR1 MGHRA, CDR2 YSYEKL. The J segment lost 1 base and the V segment lost 4 bases, leaving 8 bases of the junction unmatched. CDR3: CASSPWTGTANTEAFF. CDR3 bases: TGCGCCAGCAGCCCATGGACAGGGACGGCGAACACTGAAGCTTTCTTT.

About this clone itself: Other DNA sequences in this specimen translate into the identical CDR3. The chain couples TRBV7-2 to TRBJ1-1, with D possibly matching TRBD1 (6 bases). V shed 0 bases and J shed 5 bases, with 7 bases lying between them. The CDR3 runs to 13 residues. The germline V gene encodes CDR1 SGHTA and CDR2 FQGNSA. CDR3 sequence: CASSLAQGTEAFF. DNA for the CDR3: TGTGCCAGCAGCTTAGCCCAGGGGACTGAAGCTTTCTTT. Combining the CDR3 with reference TRBV7-2 and TRBJ1-1 gives the whole variable domain GAGVSQSPSNKVTEKGKDVELRCDPISGHTALYWYRQSLGQGLEFLIYFQGNSAPDKSGLPSDRFSAERTGGSVSTLTIQRTQQEDSAVYLCASSLAQGTEAFFGQGTRLTVV.

The chain combines TRBV27 with TRBJ2-1; 7 nucleotides line up with TRBD2. V shed 3 bases and J 0 bases; nucleotides not matched to a gene: 2. The germline V gene encodes CDR1 MNHEY and CDR2 SMNVEV (reference sequence). The CDR3 is made up of 15 amino acids. CDR3 in amino acids: CASSFGGSSYNEQFF. As DNA, the CDR3 is TGTGCCAGCAGTTTCGGCGGGAGCTCCTACAATGAGCAGTTCTTC.

This clone was picked up one time. The rearrangement uses TRBV7-2 and TRBJ1-6, with a weak D call TRBD1 (5 bases). The germline V gene encodes CDR1 SGHTA and CDR2 FQGNSA. Trimming cost V 1 base and J 5 bases, with 12 bases left between them. CDR3 length: 16 amino acids. The CDR3 region is CASSLGGGWNNSPLHF. CDR3 bases: TGTGCCAGCAGCTTAGGCGGGGGGTGGAATAATTCACCCCTCCACTTT.

The chain employs TRBV30 and TRBJ1-2; 8 bases are shared with TRBD1. Germline trimming cut 3 bases from V and 5 bases from J; bases unmatched to any gene: 11. Germline V gene sequence: CDR1 GTSNPN, CDR2 SVGIG (reference sequence). This CDR3 spans 15 amino acids. This CDR3 is CAWSRGQGLRYGYTF. In DNA form, the CDR3 reads TGTGCCTGGAGCCGCGGACAGGGCCTGAGGTATGGCTACACCTTC. Combining the CDR3 with reference TRBV30 and TRBJ1-2 gives the whole variable domain SQTIHQWPATLVQPVGSPLSLECTVEGTSNPNLYWYRQAAGRGLQLLFYSVGIGQISSEVPQNLSASRPQDRQFILSSKKLLLSDSGFYLCAWSRGQGLRYGYTFGSGTRLTVV.